Detailed here is one T cell receptor (beta chain). The antigen is undetermined. The data derive from a study of shared clonotypes between healthy human individuals. Study-level results: Larger estimated richness was generally seen in naive subsets than in memory subsets.

TCRdb's table, derived via immunoSEQ multiplex PCR, lists solely in-frame clones and lacks some. The data hold 2 million to 3 million clones, with over 85% observed a single time. The germline V gene encodes CDR1 MNHEY and CDR2 SMNVEV (reference sequence). This CDR3 comprises 16 residues. V lost 0 bases and J lost 4, with 15 bases in between. The origin of this receptor is a young man in good health. Some clones in this sample may be carry-over from other donors' samples. The rearrangement uses TRBV27 and TRBJ1-2; D ambiguous. Source material: naive CD4+ T cells from PBMCs. Subset given: CD45RA+ positively selected. The CDR3: CASSLSPSGYLYGYTF. CDR3 nucleotides: TGTGCCAGCAGTTTATCTCCCTCGGGGTATCTCTATGGCTACACCTTC.